Following are 27 T cell receptor beta chains from one sample sequenced in a study of T cell responses to AZD1222 COVID-19 vaccine. Assay: immunoSEQ multiplex PCR; the TCRdb copy retains only in-frame clones and omits some. The top ten hold roughly 5% of the sample, which has about 28,000 clones, about three quarters seen once. The sequencing used peripheral blood, collected on day 0 of AZD1222 vaccination. These receptors all come from an adult in good health.

This clone was recorded once. This chain uses TRBV11-3 with TRBJ2-1; D could derive from TRBD1 or TRBD2 (5 bases each). The CDR3 extends over 14 amino acids. V lost 5 bases, J lost 5 bases, and 13 bases lay in between. Looked up from germline, CDR1 is SGHNT and CDR2 is YENEEA. The CDR3 DNA follows: TGTGCCAGCAGCCGGGACGGAATAGACAATGAGCAGTTCTTC. Amino acids: CASSRDGIDNEQFF.

This chain joins TRBV7-9 and TRBJ2-1, with 8 bases aligning to TRBD2. Germline CDR1 reads SEHNR; CDR2 reads FQNEAQ (reference sequence). Trimming removed 8 bases from V and 7 bases from J; junction bases left unmatched: 19. The CDR3 is 17 amino acids. CDR3 in DNA: TGTGCCAGCTCTCCTCGTATGAGCGGGAGACTCAGGAATGAGCAGTTCTTC. Protein sequence: CASSPRMSGRLRNEQFF.

This clone occurred a few times. The genes are TRBV19 and TRBJ1-3; 12 bases agree with TRBD1. V trimming: 5 bases; J trimming: 2 bases; junction bases outside the gene matches: 7. The germline V gene encodes CDR1 LNHDA and CDR2 SQIVND (reference sequence). CDR3 length equals 17 residues. The CDR3 nucleotides read TGTGCCAGTAGTGCGGGGACAGGGGGCTTCGCTGGAAACACCATATATTTT. Translated, it gives CASSAGTGGFAGNTIYF.

This chain links TRBV6-5 with TRBJ1-1, with D hard to call. The germline V gene has CDR1 MNHEY and CDR2 SVGAGI. CDR3 length: 12 amino acids. V was shortened by 6 bases and J by 1 base, with 6 bases between the two germline ends. CDR3 DNA: TGTGCCAGCAGGTTTAGGAACACTGAAGCTTTCTTT. The encoded protein is CASRFRNTEAFF.

The gene calls are TRBV25-1 and TRBJ2-7; maybe TRBD1 (5 bases). V was cut by 5 bases and J by 5 bases, with 10 bases left in between. The length of the CDR3 is 12 residues. Germline CDR1 reads MGHDK; CDR2 reads SYGVNS. CDR3 nucleotides: TGTGCCAGCAGTCCCCAGGGCAACGAGCAGTACTTC. This sequence encodes CASSPQGNEQYF.

The V gene is TRBV10-3, the J gene TRBJ1-1, with TRBD1 matching over 7 bases. The CDR3 sequence is 14 residues long. CDR1 and CDR2 from the germline V gene are ENHRY and SYGVKD. Trimming took 2 bases from V and 6 from J; bases not matched to a gene: 6. The CDR3 is CAISEVTGKAEAFF. In DNA, the CDR3 is TGTGCCATCAGTGAGGTGACAGGGAAGGCTGAAGCTTTCTTT.

The chain recombines TRBV6-6 with TRBJ1-2, with 11 positions matching TRBD1. The J segment lost 5 bases and the V segment lost 6 bases, leaving 8 bases of the junction unmatched. The CDR3 sequence is 15 residues long. Per the germline V gene, CDR1 is MNHNY and CDR2 is SVGAGI (reference sequence). CDR3 sequence reads: CASSSGTGGGYGYTF. CDR3 sequence (DNA): TGTGCCAGCAGCTCCGGGACAGGGGGAGGATATGGCTACACCTTC.

The rearrangement uses TRBV18 and TRBJ2-7; TRBD2 might be the D (7 bases). The CDR3 runs 15 residues. Germline lookup yields CDR1 KGHSH and CDR2 LQKENI. The ends were cut back, 3 bases at V and 5 bases at J, with 17 bases in the middle. The CDR3 is CASSPPRGGSDEQYF. The CDR3 nucleotides read TGTGCCAGCTCACCTCCGAGGGGGGGCAGCGACGAGCAGTACTTC.

The chain employs TRBV27 and TRBJ2-3, with D possibly matching TRBD1 (5 bases). Germline V lookup: CDR1 MNHEY, CDR2 SMNVEV (reference sequence). CDR3 length equals 13 residues. V lost 3 bases, J lost 5 bases, and 9 bases lay in between. In nucleotides, the CDR3 is TGTGCCAGCAGTTTTCAGGGTGTAGATACGCAGTATTTT. Translating gives CASSFQGVDTQYF.

The V gene is TRBV10-1, the J gene TRBJ2-1; weak D call: TRBD2 (6 bases). V lost 3 bases and J 4 bases, leaving 13 bases between the germline ends. The germline V gene encodes CDR1 WNHNN and CDR2 SYGVQD (reference sequence). This CDR3 region has 15 residues. In DNA, the CDR3 is TGCGCCAGCAGTGACGGCGCGGCGGGGTACAATGAGCAGTTCTTC. As protein: CASSDGAAGYNEQFF.

The rearrangement links TRBV4-2 to TRBJ2-2; 8 bases are shared with TRBD2. V shed 3 bases and J 2 bases; nucleotides not matched to a gene: 8. CDR3 size: 17 residues. Per the germline V gene, CDR1 is LGHNA and CDR2 is YNFKEQ. In DNA, the CDR3 is TGTGCCAGCAGCCACCTCAGTAGCGGGGCAAACACCGGGGAGCTGTTTTTT. Translation: CASSHLSSGANTGELFF.

This chain uses TRBV6-5 with TRBJ2-3; no clear D. V dropped 7 bases and J dropped 2 bases, with 16 bases sitting between them. From germline, CDR1 is MNHEY and CDR2 SVGAGI. The CDR3 consists of 15 residues. The CDR3 reads CASTSGLEVTDTQYF. The DNA for the CDR3 is TGTGCCAGCACTTCGGGTCTGGAAGTCACAGATACGCAGTATTTT.

J is TRBJ2-7 and V is TRBV13; D may be TRBD1 or TRBD2 (6 bases each). This CDR3 is built from 15 residues. V shed 5 bases and J shed 3 bases, with 17 bases lying between them. CDR1 and CDR2 (germline): PRHDT, FYEKMQ (reference sequence). CDR3 coding DNA: TGTGCCAGCAGCCACAGTGGAGGGGGACACTACGAGCAGTACTTC. It translates to CASSHSGGGHYEQYF.

This rearrangement joins TRBV21-1 to TRBJ2-2; the table gives TRBD2 as D, unverified against the DNA. TRBV21-1 is a known pseudogene. This CDR3 has 16 residues. CDR3 nucleotide sequence: TGTGCCAGCAGCAAAGTGGAGGGCGCGAACACCGGGGAGCTGTTTTTT. This sequence encodes CASSKVEGANTGELFF.

This clone came up a few times. The V and J genes are TRBV10-3 and TRBJ2-7; D might be TRBD1 (5 bases). The CDR3 totals 15 residues. Germline V gene data show CDR1 as ENHRY and CDR2 as SYGVKD. The V end lost 3 bases, the J end lost 3 bases, and 15 bases lay between the germline ends. The CDR3 nucleotides are TGTGCCATCAGTGAAGGAAGGGGTCCTCTCTACGAGCAGTACGTC. It is translated as CAISEGRGPLYEQYV.

This clone was seen a handful of times. A much larger clone differs by one base, so this may be a read error. The sample has other DNA sequences that encode this CDR3 too. This chain uses TRBV9 with TRBJ1-6; 10 positions match TRBD1. The V gene's germline CDR1 is SGDLS and CDR2 YYNGEE. CDR3 size: 16 residues. J was trimmed by 10 bases and V by 2 bases; bases with no gene match: 9. The CDR3 reads CASSVGGGQGKSPLHF. CDR3 in DNA: TGTGCCAGCAGCGTCGGGGGGGGACAGGGGAAGTCACCCCTCCACTTT.

Only one count was recorded for this clone. The chain links TRBV29-1 to TRBJ2-2, with TRBD2 matching over 12 bases. Germline CDR1 and CDR2: SQVTM and ANQGSEA. The V and J ends lost 0 bases and 0 bases, in that order; junction bases with no gene match: 8. The CDR3 covers 19 residues. The CDR3 protein is CSVEDRVTSGRTNTGELFF. CDR3 bases: TGCAGCGTTGAAGATCGGGTGACTAGCGGGAGAACGAACACCGGGGAGCTGTTTTTT.

The chain carries TRBV18 and TRBJ2-7; 7 positions match TRBD1. Germline V gene lookup returns CDR1 KGHSH and CDR2 LQKENI. The CDR3 loop spans 15 amino acids. The ends lost 3 bases at V and 5 bases at J; junction bases unmatched: 10. CDR3 region: CASSPGQQSRDEQYV. CDR3 DNA sequence: TGTGCCAGCTCACCGGGACAGCAGAGTCGTGACGAGCAGTACGTC.

This chain links TRBV6-4 with TRBJ2-3, with no clear D. This CDR3 contains 13 residues. The V and J ends lost 2 bases and 4 bases respectively, with 7 bases between them. From germline, CDR1 is MRHNA and CDR2 SNTAGT. Here the CDR3 DNA reads TGTGCCAGCAGTGACGGTGTAGCAGATACGCAGTATTTT. Amino acids: CASSDGVADTQYF.

This chain uses TRBV5-1 with TRBJ1-2; the D gene is possibly TRBD1 (5 bases). The V end was cut by 0 bases, the J end by 7 bases, with 16 bases between. CDR3 length equals 15 residues. Per germline, CDR1 SGHRS and CDR2 YFSETQ. CDR3: CASSLDAGTSGGYTF. Written as DNA, the CDR3 is TGCGCCAGCAGCTTGGATGCAGGGACTTCGGGTGGCTACACCTTC.

This rearrangement joins TRBV6-1 to TRBJ2-3, with 12 bases matching TRBD2. The germline gives CDR1 MNHNS, CDR2 SASEGT. CDR3 length equals 15 residues. V was clipped by 7 bases and J by 5 bases; unmatched bases: 7. The CDR3 sequence is CASKIRLAGEDTQYF. CDR3 nucleotides: TGTGCCAGCAAAATTAGACTAGCGGGGGAAGATACGCAGTATTTT.

The chain is built from TRBV5-4 and TRBJ2-7, with D perhaps TRBD1 (6 bases). The CDR3 runs 16 residues. Trimming left V 5 bases short and J 3 bases short, with 21 bases between. Germline V lookup: CDR1 SGHNT, CDR2 YYREEE (reference sequence). The CDR3 protein is CASSYTGSGLRYEQYV. The CDR3 DNA sequence: TGTGCCAGCAGTTATACAGGGTCAGGTCTACGCTACGAGCAGTACGTC.

This clone appeared a few times. The V call is TRBV5-1, the J call TRBJ1-2; D is unclear. The CDR3 loop spans 14 amino acids. The germline V gene has CDR1 SGHRS and CDR2 YFSETQ. V was pared by 0 bases and J by 4 bases, with 10 bases between. The CDR3 bases are TGCGCCAGCAGCTTGGATAGGATTTCCTATGGCTACACCTTC. Amino acid sequence: CASSLDRISYGYTF.

This chain links TRBV19 with TRBJ2-6; D is unclear. Trimming cost V 1 base and J 0 bases, with 7 bases left between them. The CDR3 consists of 16 residues. The germline CDR1 and CDR2 sequences are LNHDA and SQIVND (reference sequence). CDR3 sequence: CASSIGRSSGANVLTF. The CDR3 coding sequence is TGTGCCAGTAGTATAGGCCGGAGCTCTGGGGCCAACGTCCTGACTTTC.

The gene calls are TRBV9 and TRBJ2-2; no reliable D call. Trimming removed 0 bases from V and 6 bases from J, with 6 bases in between. Germline-derived CDR1 and CDR2 are SGDLS and YYNGEE. This CDR3 has 13 residues. The CDR3 DNA reads as TGTGCCAGCAGCGTAGTAGTCCCCGGGGAGCTGTTTTTT. Amino acids: CASSVVVPGELFF.

The genes are TRBV11-2 and TRBJ2-3; 9 bases map to TRBD2. The CDR3 is 15 amino acids. Germline CDR1 is SGHAT and CDR2 is FQNNGV. Trimming at V came to 5 bases and at J to 2 bases, leaving 5 bases not matched to a gene. The CDR3 DNA sequence: TGTGCCAGCAGCCCCCGACTAGCGGACACAGATACGCAGTATTTT. Amino acid sequence: CASSPRLADTDTQYF.

The rearrangement links TRBV10-3 to TRBJ1-2; 7 bases align to TRBD1. With V trimmed by 7 bases and J by 1 base, 6 bases remained unmatched. The CDR3 is 14 amino acids. Germline V gene lookup returns CDR1 ENHRY and CDR2 SYGVKD. This CDR3 is CAIKAQGFNYGYTF. The CDR3 nucleotides read TGTGCCATCAAGGCACAGGGGTTTAACTATGGCTACACCTTC.